One sample yielded the 25 T cell receptor beta chains listed below, sequenced in a study of cytomegalovirus exposure and HLA in healthy donors. In the PCR, 60 Vbeta and 13 Jbeta primers were used. This table comes from immunoSEQ multiplex PCR, and its TCRdb copy is limited to in-frame clones, with some not included. The sample shows 100,000 to 150,000 clones, roughly four fifths of them seen only once. Sequencing was performed on PBMCs. The receptors derive from a woman aged 40-49 years in good health and CMV-seropositive.

The rearrangement links TRBV7-9 to TRBJ2-7; 9 positions agree with TRBD2. CDR1 is SEHNR and CDR2 is FQNEAQ in the germline V gene (reference sequence). Trimming removed 5 bases from V and 3 bases from J; junction bases left unmatched: 5. The CDR3 runs to 14 residues. CDR3 nucleotide sequence: TGTGCCAGCAGCAAGACTAGCGGTAGCTACGAGCAGTACTTC. This encodes CASSKTSGSYEQYF.

V usage is TRBV19 and J usage is TRBJ1-5; weak D call: TRBD1 (6 bases). Germline V gene lookup returns CDR1 LNHDA and CDR2 SQIVND (reference sequence). The V and J ends lost 8 bases and 0 bases respectively, with 14 bases between them. The CDR3 spans 15 residues. This chain's CDR3 is CASLNRDTSNQPQHF. Here the CDR3 DNA reads TGTGCCAGTCTAAACCGGGACACTAGCAATCAGCCCCAGCATTTT.

The rearrangement joins TRBV7-3 to TRBJ2-2; the match to TRBD1 covers 11 bases. The CDR3 covers 16 residues. Per germline, CDR1 SGHTA and CDR2 FQGTGA. J lost 4 bases, V lost 5 bases, and 6 bases had no gene match. CDR3 DNA: TGTGCCAGCAGCCCCCGGACAGGGGGCCCCACCGGGGAGCTGTTTTTT. It is translated as CASSPRTGGPTGELFF.

The chain couples TRBV2 to TRBJ1-6; TRBD1 matches 10 bases. The length of the CDR3 is 16 residues. With V trimmed by 4 bases and J by 10 bases, 10 bases remained unmatched. Per the germline V gene, CDR1 is SNHLY and CDR2 is FYNNEI. The CDR3 region has the DNA TGTGCCAGCAGTGGTAAGACAGGGGGCGCGAGGTCACCCCTCCACTTT. This sequence encodes CASSGKTGGARSPLHF.

The V and J genes are TRBV7-3 and TRBJ1-2; 8 nucleotides line up with TRBD1. Germline V lookup: CDR1 SGHTA, CDR2 FQGTGA. Trimming at V came to 2 bases and at J to 2 bases, leaving 4 bases not matched to a gene. This CDR3 is built from 15 residues. CDR3 in DNA: TGTGCCAGCAGCTTAGGGACAGGTTACAACTATGGCTACACCTTC. Translating it yields CASSLGTGYNYGYTF.

The chain couples TRBV5-4 to TRBJ2-7; D perhaps matches TRBD2 (7 bases). Germline CDR1 and CDR2: SGHNT and YYREEE (reference sequence). Between the trimmed V and J ends, which lost 2 bases and 7 bases, there was a span of 22 bases. This CDR3 has 16 amino acids. CDR3 region: CASSLPNGGLTGEQYF. The CDR3 DNA reads TGTGCCAGCAGCTTACCAAACGGGGGGCTAACGGGGGAGCAGTACTTC.

The V gene is TRBV9, the J gene TRBJ2-6, with 9 nucleotides matching TRBD1. The CDR3 is 18 amino acids. CDR1 is SGDLS, CDR2 YYNGEE, per germline. V lost 4 bases and J lost 1; bases outside the gene matches: 9. CDR3 in amino acids: CASSTTGQGLSGANVLTF. Written as DNA, the CDR3 is TGTGCCAGCAGCACAACGGGACAGGGTTTATCTGGGGCCAACGTCCTGACTTTC.

J is TRBJ2-5 and V is TRBV5-6; 8 bases match TRBD2. Trimming removed 4 bases from V and 5 bases from J; junction bases left unmatched: 10. Germline CDR1 and CDR2: SGHDT and YYEEEE. The CDR3 has 15 amino acids. CDR3 region: CASSPGTRSLETQYF. CDR3 DNA: TGTGCCAGCAGCCCCGGGACTAGGAGTTTGGAGACCCAGTACTTC.

The chain employs TRBV2 and TRBJ2-7; 9 nucleotides match TRBD1. V lost 5 bases and J lost 5; bases outside the gene matches: 4. In germline, CDR1 is SNHLY, CDR2 FYNNEI. CDR3 size: 13 residues. CDR3 DNA sequence: TGTGCCAGCAGTCGGGACAGGGTAGACGAGCAGTACTTC. The encoded protein is CASSRDRVDEQYF.

This clone was counted a few times. The chain uses TRBV12-2 and TRBJ1-5; the table calls TRBD1, which could not be checked here. TRBV12-2 is a known pseudogene. CDR3 length: 18 amino acids. The CDR3 loop reads CASRLARYRDRGNQPQHF. As DNA, the CDR3 is TGTGCAAGTCGCTTAGCTCGATACCGGGACAGGGGTAATCAGCCCCAGCATTTT.

In this sample, this clone turned up once. The chain joins TRBV6-5 to TRBJ2-7, with TRBD1 as a possible D gene (6 bases). The V end was cut by 6 bases, the J end by 2 bases, with 14 bases between. The CDR3 contains 14 residues. The germline CDR1 and CDR2 sequences are MNHEY and SVGAGI. The chain's CDR3 is CASSQTGQTYEQYF. CDR3 DNA sequence: TGTGCCAGCAGCCAGACTGGACAGACCTACGAGCAGTACTTC.

The V call is TRBV5-5, the J call TRBJ2-1; TRBD2 is a possible D gene (6 bases). V lost 5 bases, J lost 7 bases, and 22 bases lay in between. The CDR3 is 16 amino acids. Germline loops: CDR1 SGHKS, CDR2 YYEKEE (reference sequence). CDR3 bases: TGTGCCAGCAGTCTCGGGGTCGGGGGAAGGTCGAATGAGCAGTTCTTC. Translated: CASSLGVGGRSNEQFF. The full variable domain, with the rest looked up from reference TRBV5-5 and TRBJ2-1, is DAGVTQSPTHLIKTRGQQVTLRCSPISGHKSVSWYQQVLGQGPQFIFQYYEKEERGRGNFPDRFSARQFPNYSSELNVNALLLGDSALYLCASSLGVGGRSNEQFFGPGTRLTVL.

V is TRBV5-1 and J is TRBJ2-1, with D tentatively TRBD2 (5 bases). The ends were cut back, 4 bases at V and 9 bases at J, with 26 bases in the middle. The CDR3 runs 17 residues. The germline V gene encodes CDR1 SGHRS and CDR2 YFSETQ. CDR3 sequence reads: CASSLGLRSNLDGEQFF. Here the CDR3 DNA reads TGCGCCAGCAGCCTAGGACTCCGCTCCAACCTCGACGGTGAGCAGTTCTTC.

The genes are TRBV11-2 and TRBJ1-5; D is possibly TRBD1 (5 bases). Between the trimmed V and J ends, which lost 2 bases and 3 bases, there was a span of 14 bases. The CDR3 sequence is 16 residues long. The germline V gene has CDR1 SGHAT and CDR2 FQNNGV. The CDR3 nucleotides read TGTGCCAGCAGCTTATTTGGGCAGGGTAACAATCAGCCCCAGCATTTT. Its translation: CASSLFGQGNNQPQHF.

The J gene is TRBJ1-1, the V gene TRBV30, with D maybe TRBD1 (6 bases). CDR3 length: 14 residues. V lost 0 bases and J lost 5, with 13 bases in between. Germline CDR1 is GTSNPN and CDR2 is SVGIG (reference sequence). The CDR3 loop is CAWSVRGRGTEAFF. For the CDR3, the DNA is TGTGCCTGGAGTGTACGCGGAAGGGGGACTGAAGCTTTCTTT. The whole variable domain, filled in from reference TRBV30 and TRBJ1-1, reads SQTIHQWPATLVQPVGSPLSLECTVEGTSNPNLYWYRQAAGRGLQLLFYSVGIGQISSEVPQNLSASRPQDRQFILSSKKLLLSDSGFYLCAWSVRGRGTEAFFGQGTRLTVV.

The rearrangement joins TRBV29-1 to TRBJ2-5; maybe TRBD2 (6 bases). This CDR3 is built from 12 residues. V was shortened by 7 bases and J by 5 bases, with 14 bases between the two germline ends. Germline V gene data show CDR1 as SQVTM and CDR2 as ANQGSEA. The DNA for the CDR3 is TGCAGCGCCCGGGACTCCGGTGAGACCCAGTACTTC. It yields the protein CSARDSGETQYF.

The V gene is TRBV9, the J gene TRBJ2-7; D is undetermined. V was cut by 1 base and J by 0 bases, with 8 bases left in between. This CDR3 is built from 14 residues. Germline CDR1 and CDR2: SGDLS and YYNGEE. The DNA of the CDR3 is TGTGCCAGCAGCGTATCGAGTAGCTCCTACGAGCAGTACTTC. Translated: CASSVSSSSYEQYF.

The DNA of the CDR3 is TGTGCCAGCAGCGTCCGGACAGAGACTTACGAGCAGTACTTC. Its translation is CASSVRTETYEQYF. V usage is TRBV9 and J usage is TRBJ2-7; D perhaps matches TRBD1 (6 bases). CDR3 length: 14 residues. The germline V gene has CDR1 SGDLS and CDR2 YYNGEE. Trimming shortened V by 2 bases and J by 4 bases, and 13 bases separated the two germline ends.

V gene TRBV13 combines with J gene TRBJ1-5; 8 bases map to TRBD1. CDR3 size: 16 residues. Trimming removed 6 bases from V and 1 base from J; junction bases left unmatched: 8. The V gene's germline CDR1 is PRHDT and CDR2 FYEKMQ (reference sequence). The CDR3 region is CASSQTGVGSNQPQHF. In DNA form, the CDR3 reads TGTGCCAGCAGTCAGACAGGGGTCGGAAGCAATCAGCCCCAGCATTTT.

This clone was recorded a few times. The CDR3 region has the DNA TGCGCCAGCAGTGAGTCGAGCGGGGGAGATCAGTTCTTC. Residues: CASSESSGGDQFF. The chain combines TRBV10-2 with TRBJ2-1; 8 bases agree with TRBD2. This CDR3 is built from 13 residues. The trim removed 0 bases at V and 13 bases at J, leaving 5 bases unmatched. CDR1 and CDR2 from the germline V gene are WSHSY and SAAADI.

The chain has TRBV6-5 and TRBJ1-1; 7 bases are shared with TRBD1. The ends lost 4 bases at V and 5 bases at J; junction bases unmatched: 7. Germline V gives CDR1 MNHEY, CDR2 SVGAGI. The CDR3 loop spans 14 amino acids. The CDR3 region has the DNA TGTGCCAGCAGTTTGGAGGGGGCCTGGACTGAAGCTTTCTTT. This sequence encodes CASSLEGAWTEAFF.

In this sample, this clone turned up a few times. J is TRBJ1-4 and V is TRBV4-1; 8 bases are shared with TRBD1. Germline CDR1 and CDR2: MGHRA and YSYEKL. After removal of 0 bases from V and 8 bases from J, the junction contained 8 bases not matched to a gene. The CDR3 is 16 residues long. In nucleotides, the CDR3 is TGCGCCAGCAGCCAAGACTCTGGACAGGGAAGGGAAAAACTGTTTTTT. This encodes CASSQDSGQGREKLFF.

This clone was observed a single time. This chain uses TRBV28 with TRBJ2-3; TRBD2 agrees at 15 bases. The V segment lost 5 bases and the J segment 2 bases; nucleotides outside the gene matches: 8. Germline lookup yields CDR1 MDHEN and CDR2 SYDVKM. The CDR3 has 18 amino acids. This CDR3 reads CASSLPGTSGRTTDTQYF. The CDR3 DNA reads TGTGCCAGCAGTCTACCCGGGACTAGCGGGAGGACCACAGATACGCAGTATTTT. Together with reference TRBV28 and TRBJ2-3, the CDR3 gives the full variable domain: DVKVTQSSRYLVKRTGEKVFLECVQDMDHENMFWYRQDPGLGLRLIYFSYDVKMKEKGDIPEGYSVSREKKERFSLILESASTNQTSMYLCASSLPGTSGRTTDTQYFGPGTRLTVL.

Comment on this clone: Germline and junction disagree at one end, which may indicate a read error. The chain is built from TRBV7-9 and TRBJ2-7; 11 bases map to TRBD1. Germline V lookup: CDR1 SEHNR, CDR2 FQNEAQ (reference sequence). CDR3 length equals 16 residues. CDR3 amino acids: CSSSLEDRGPAYEQYF. The CDR3 DNA reads TGTTCCAGCAGCTTAGAGGACAGGGGGCCGGCCTACGAGCAGTACTTC.

This chain joins TRBV25-1 and TRBJ1-6; TRBD1 matches at 9 bases. CDR1 is MGHDK and CDR2 is SYGVNS in the germline V gene. The CDR3 loop spans 14 amino acids. With 6 bases clipped from V and 7 bases from J, the junction kept 4 bases outside the gene matches. The CDR3 sequence: CASSGTGSNSPLHF. In DNA, the CDR3 is TGTGCCAGCAGCGGGACAGGGAGCAATTCACCCCTCCACTTT.